A single sample gave rise to the 4 T cell receptor beta chains below, sequenced in a study of cytomegalovirus exposure and HLA in healthy donors. A multiplex PCR was run with 60 Vbeta primers and 13 Jbeta primers. TCRdb's copy holds only in-frame clones and misses some; the assay was immunoSEQ multiplex PCR. The table lists 100,000 or so clones, over 80% of them singletons. The material sequenced was PBMCs. Receptors were obtained from a young man in good health and CMV-seronegative.

This clone has only one observation. The rearrangement links TRBV7-6 to TRBJ2-7; the D is unclear. With 0 bases removed from V and 2 bases from J, the gap between germline ends came to 8 bases. The germline V gene encodes CDR1 SGHVS and CDR2 FNYEAQ. CDR3 length: 14 amino acids. The chain's CDR3 is CASSLAGTTYEQYF. CDR3 bases: TGTGCCAGCAGCTTAGCGGGCACGACCTACGAGCAGTACTTC.

This chain connects TRBV5-4 to TRBJ1-2; tentatively, D is TRBD1 (6 bases). The V gene lost 3 bases and the J gene lost 6 bases, with 15 bases spanning the gap. CDR3 size: 14 residues. The germline CDR1 and CDR2 sequences are SGHNT and YYREEE (reference sequence). CDR3 bases: TGTGCCAGCAGCTCAAGGACAGCCCGCAATGGCTACACCTTC. Translation gives CASSSRTARNGYTF.

This chain connects TRBV7-2 to TRBJ2-3, with D possibly being TRBD2 (5 bases). Trimming removed 0 bases from V and 1 base from J, with 8 bases in between. This CDR3 contains 15 residues. CDR1 is SGHTA and CDR2 is FQGNSA in the germline V gene. Written as DNA, the CDR3 is TGTGCCAGCAGCTTAGCTTTTAGCGGCACAGATACGCAGTATTTT. Its translation: CASSLAFSGTDTQYF. Complete variable domain (other parts from reference TRBV7-2 and TRBJ2-3): GAGVSQSPSNKVTEKGKDVELRCDPISGHTALYWYRQSLGQGLEFLIYFQGNSAPDKSGLPSDRFSAERTGGSVSTLTIQRTQQEDSAVYLCASSLAFSGTDTQYFGPGTRLTVL.

CDR3 nucleotides: TGTGCCAGCAGCGTATCTGCGGGAGGGCCAACAGATACGCAGTATTTT. Amino acids: CASSVSAGGPTDTQYF. The V gene is TRBV9, the J gene TRBJ2-3; 9 bases match TRBD2. With V trimmed by 1 base and J by 3 bases, 6 bases remained unmatched. Germline V lookup: CDR1 SGDLS, CDR2 YYNGEE. This CDR3 has 16 amino acids.